This TCR beta chain emerged from a study of blood T cell repertoires in COVID-19. On the study more broadly: Samples of COVID-19 (acute and convalescent) were obtained from the United States, Italy and Spain. The analysed material was cDNA or gDNA that came from T cells, B-cell-depleted T cells, or PBMCs.

Original processing methods: Reference gene primer amplification yielded estimated nucleated cell counts. Assay used: immunoSEQ multiplex PCR; TCRdb lists only in-frame clones, some missing. V, J and clone size are those of that table, while D and trimming were read from the DNA. The sample records 95,000 to 150,000 clones, almost 90% being singletons. The clonotype originates from a woman aged 45 to 65 with active or convalescent COVID-19. Sequenced material: peripheral blood.

DNA of the CDR3: TGTGCCAGCAGCGCCTCCGCAAAACACACCTACAATGAGCAGTTCTTC. It is translated as CASSASAKHTYNEQFF. The V gene is TRBV11-3, the J gene TRBJ2-1, with D hard to call. CDR1 and CDR2 (germline): SGHNT, YENEEA. There are 16 residues in the CDR3. Trimming took 5 bases from V and 2 from J, leaving 16 bases between them.